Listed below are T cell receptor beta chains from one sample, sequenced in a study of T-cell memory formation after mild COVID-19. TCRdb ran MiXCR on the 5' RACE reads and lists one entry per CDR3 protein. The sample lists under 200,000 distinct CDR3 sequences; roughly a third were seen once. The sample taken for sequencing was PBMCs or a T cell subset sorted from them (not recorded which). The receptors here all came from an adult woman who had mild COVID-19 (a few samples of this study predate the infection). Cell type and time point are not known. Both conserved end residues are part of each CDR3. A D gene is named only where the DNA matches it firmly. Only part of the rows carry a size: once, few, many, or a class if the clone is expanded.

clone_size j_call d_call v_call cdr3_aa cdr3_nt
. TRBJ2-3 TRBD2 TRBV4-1 CASSQVRRGGTKRTDTQYF TGCGCCAGCAGCCAAGTTAGGCGGGGGGGAACTAAGCGCACAGATACGCAGTATTTT
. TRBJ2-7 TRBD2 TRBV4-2 CASSQALAGGLNEQYF TGTGCCAGCAGCCAAGCCTTAGCGGGGGGTCTTAACGAGCAGTACTTC
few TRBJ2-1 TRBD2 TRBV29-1 CSVGTSGRVIFRNEQFF TGCAGCGTTGGGACTAGCGGGAGGGTAATTTTTCGGAATGAGCAGTTCTTC
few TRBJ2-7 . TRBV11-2 CASSLNLVGEQYF TGTGCCAGCAGCTTAAATTTGGTTGGCGAGCAGTACTTC
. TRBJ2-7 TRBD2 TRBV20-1 CSARGPSGASYEQYF TGCAGTGCTAGAGGCCCTAGCGGAGCGTCCTACGAGCAGTACTTC
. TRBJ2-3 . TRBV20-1 CSARLGTGYSTDTQYF TGCAGTGCTAGGCTTGGGACCGGATATAGCACAGATACGCAGTATTTT
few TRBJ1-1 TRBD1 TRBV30 CATTGGVMMNTEAFF TGTGCCACGACAGGGGGGGTCATGATGAACACTGAAGCTTTCTTT
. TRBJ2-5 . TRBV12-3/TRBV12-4 CASRELGPVETQYF TGTGCCAGCAGAGAGCTGGGTCCCGTAGAGACCCAGTACTTC
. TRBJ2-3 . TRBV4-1 CASSQVSTDTQYF TGCGCCAGCAGCCAAGTTAGCACAGATACGCAGTATTTT
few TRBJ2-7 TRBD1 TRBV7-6 CASSSTGDEQYF TGTGCCAGCAGCTCGACAGGGGACGAGCAGTACTTC
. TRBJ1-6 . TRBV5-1 CASSSIGSSSYNSPLHF TGCGCCAGCAGCTCTATAGGGTCGAGCTCCTATAATTCACCCCTCCACTTT
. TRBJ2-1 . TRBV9 CASSASGTHNEQFF TGTGCCAGCAGCGCCTCCGGGACCCACAATGAGCAGTTCTTC
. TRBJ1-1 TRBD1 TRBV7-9 CASSPRTGPMNTEAFF TGTGCCAGCAGCCCACGGACAGGGCCGATGAACACTGAAGCTTTCTTT
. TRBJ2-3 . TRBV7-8 CASSLVSGATDTQYF TGTGCCAGCAGCTTGGTCTCAGGGGCCACAGATACGCAGTATTTT
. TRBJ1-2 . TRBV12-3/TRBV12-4 CASSLGGYYGYTF TGTGCCAGCAGTTTGGGGGGATATTATGGCTACACCTTC
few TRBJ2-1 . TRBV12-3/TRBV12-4 CASRPGDYNEQFF TGTGCCAGCAGGCCCGGCGACTACAATGAGCAGTTCTTC
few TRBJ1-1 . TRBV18 CASGLQGNTEAFF TGTGCCAGCGGACTACAGGGAAACACTGAAGCTTTCTTT
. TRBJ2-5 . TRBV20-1 CSARSPGPSETQYF TGCAGTGCTCGCTCCCCCGGGCCCTCGGAGACCCAGTACTTC
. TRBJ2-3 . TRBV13 CASSLREGGLYTDTQYF TGTGCCAGCAGCTTAAGAGAAGGCGGTCTTTACACAGATACGCAGTATTTT
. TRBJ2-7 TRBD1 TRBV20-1 CSARPGTGGHEQYF TGCAGTGCTAGACCCGGGACAGGGGGCCACGAGCAGTACTTC
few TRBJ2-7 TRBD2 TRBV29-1 CSIWTSESYEQYF TGCAGCATTTGGACTAGCGAGTCCTACGAGCAGTACTTC
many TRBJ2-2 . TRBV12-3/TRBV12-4 CASSLAIRSGELFF TGTGCCAGCAGTTTAGCGATACGATCCGGGGAGCTGTTTTTT
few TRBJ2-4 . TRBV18 CASSPPGLAKNIQYF TGTGCCAGCTCACCACCCGGTTTAGCCAAAAACATTCAGTACTTC
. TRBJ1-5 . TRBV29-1 CSARVNNQPQHF TGCAGCGCCAGGGTGAACAATCAGCCCCAGCATTTT
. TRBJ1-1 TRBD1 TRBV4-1 CASSRETRGGTEAFF TGCGCCAGCAGCCGAGAGACCAGGGGGGGAACTGAAGCTTTCTTT
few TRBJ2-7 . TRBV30 CAWSVRPDGTYEQYF TGTGCCTGGAGTGTTAGGCCGGACGGGACCTACGAGCAGTACTTC
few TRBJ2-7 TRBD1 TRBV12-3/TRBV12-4 CASNIEGQGYEQYF TGTGCCAGCAATATAGAGGGACAGGGCTACGAGCAGTACTTC
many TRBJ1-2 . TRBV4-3 CASSQTRGEWSYGYTF TGCGCCAGCAGCCAAACTCGGGGGGAATGGAGCTATGGCTACACCTTC